This TCR beta chain was retrieved from a study of T cell changes during pregnancy in multiple sclerosis. The assay was immunoSEQ multiplex PCR, and TCRdb's table has in-frame clones only and misses some. This sample has under 70,000 clones, with about nine tenths found just once. The clonotype originates from a female donor in good health, enrolled as a control in a pregnancy study. The source material was peripheral blood, sampled after pregnancy.

The CDR3 nucleotides read TGTGCCAGCAGCAACGATGACGGTAGCAATTATGGCTACACCTTC. Amino acids: CASSNDDGSNYGYTF. The rearrangement links TRBV9 to TRBJ1-2; D remains unclear. Germline V lookup: CDR1 SGDLS, CDR2 YYNGEE. The CDR3 runs to 15 residues. Trimming shortened V by 4 bases and J by 5 bases, and 18 bases separated the two germline ends. Filled out from reference TRBV9 and TRBJ1-2, the complete variable domain reads DSGVTQTPKHLITATGQRVTLRCSPRSGDLSVYWYQQSLDQGLQFLIQYYNGEERAKGNILERFSAQQFPDLHSELNLSSLELGDSALYFCASSNDDGSNYGYTFGSGTRLTVV.